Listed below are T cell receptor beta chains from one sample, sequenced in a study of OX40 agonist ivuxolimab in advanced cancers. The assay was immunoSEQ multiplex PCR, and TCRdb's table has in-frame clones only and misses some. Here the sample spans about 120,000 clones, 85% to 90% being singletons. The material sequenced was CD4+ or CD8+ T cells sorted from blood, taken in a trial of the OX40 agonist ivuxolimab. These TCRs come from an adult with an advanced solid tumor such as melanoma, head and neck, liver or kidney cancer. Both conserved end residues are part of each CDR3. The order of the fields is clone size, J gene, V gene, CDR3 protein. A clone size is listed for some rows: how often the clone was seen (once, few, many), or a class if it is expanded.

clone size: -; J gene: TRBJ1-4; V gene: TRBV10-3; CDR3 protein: CAISEADGNEKLFF
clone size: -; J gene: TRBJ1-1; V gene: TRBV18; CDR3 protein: CASSRYRENTEAFF
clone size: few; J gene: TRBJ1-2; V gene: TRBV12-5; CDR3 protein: CASGLLTALTF
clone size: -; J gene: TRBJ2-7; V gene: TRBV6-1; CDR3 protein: CASSEKPGYPYEQYF
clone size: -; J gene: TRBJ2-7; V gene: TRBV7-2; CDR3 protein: CASSLLGLAGTF
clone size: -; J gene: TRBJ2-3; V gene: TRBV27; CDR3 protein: CASKRGAQAGVTDTQYF
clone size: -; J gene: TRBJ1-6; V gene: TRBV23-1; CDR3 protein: CATRRNDRGPPPLHF
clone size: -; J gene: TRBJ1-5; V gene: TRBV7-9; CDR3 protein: CASSPVSNQPQHF
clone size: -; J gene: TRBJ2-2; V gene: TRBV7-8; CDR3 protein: CASSLVWATNTGELFF
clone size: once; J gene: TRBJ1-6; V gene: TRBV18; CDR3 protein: CASSPRGGDNSPLHF
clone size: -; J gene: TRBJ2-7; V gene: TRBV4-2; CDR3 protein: CASSQGPGTSYEQYF
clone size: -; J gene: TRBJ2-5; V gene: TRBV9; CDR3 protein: CASSYGEETQYF
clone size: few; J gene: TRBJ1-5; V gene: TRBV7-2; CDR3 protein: CASSLGVAVAQPQHF
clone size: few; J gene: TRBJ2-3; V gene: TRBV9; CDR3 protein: CASSVGLAGEYTQYF
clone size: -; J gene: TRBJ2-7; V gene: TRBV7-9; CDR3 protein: CASSLVAGQPLYEQYF
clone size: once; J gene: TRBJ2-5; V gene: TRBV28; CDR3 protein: CASSLSLAQETQYF
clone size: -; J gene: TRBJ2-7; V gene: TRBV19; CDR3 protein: CASSDPPGEQYF
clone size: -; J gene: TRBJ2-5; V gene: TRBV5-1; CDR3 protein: CASSHTSGGPVQETQYF
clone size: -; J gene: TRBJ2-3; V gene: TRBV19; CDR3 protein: CASSTSGPNLGTQYF
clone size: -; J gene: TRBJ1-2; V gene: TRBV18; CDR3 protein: CASTKAAQNYGYTF
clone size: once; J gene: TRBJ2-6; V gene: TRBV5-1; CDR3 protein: CASSPPSSGANVLTF
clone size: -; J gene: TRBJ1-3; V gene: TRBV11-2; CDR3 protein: CASSLTGNSGNTIYF